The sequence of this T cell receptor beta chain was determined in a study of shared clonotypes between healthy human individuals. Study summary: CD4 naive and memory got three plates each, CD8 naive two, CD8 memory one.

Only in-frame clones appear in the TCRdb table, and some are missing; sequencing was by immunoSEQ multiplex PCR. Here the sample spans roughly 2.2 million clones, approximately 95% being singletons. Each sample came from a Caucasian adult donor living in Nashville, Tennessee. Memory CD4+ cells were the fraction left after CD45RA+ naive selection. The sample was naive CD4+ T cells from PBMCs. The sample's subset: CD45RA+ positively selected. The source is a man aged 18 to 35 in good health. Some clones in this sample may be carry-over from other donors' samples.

Written as DNA, the CDR3 is TGTGCCAGCAGCTTAATACAGGGGTATTATGAGCAGTTCTTC. Translating it yields CASSLIQGYYEQFF. The genes are TRBV7-2 and TRBJ2-1; 7 bases line up with TRBD1. Germline V gives CDR1 SGHTA, CDR2 FQGNSA. J lost 8 bases, V lost 2 bases, and 6 bases had no gene match. This CDR3 spans 14 amino acids.